This T cell receptor (beta chain) was sequenced for a study of Ad26.COV2.S vaccination and SARS-CoV-2 variants. Whole-study context: The donor belonged to the COV1001 Ad26.COV2.S trial arm.

Of note for this clone: Its antigen is unidentified.

The CDR3 length is 15 residues. The germline V gene encodes CDR1 LNHDA and CDR2 SQIVND (reference sequence). V lost 0 bases and J lost 2, with 10 bases in between. Here immunoSEQ multiplex PCR was the method, and the copy in TCRdb shows in-frame clones only, minus some. The repertoire holds roughly 400,000 clones, with roughly 91% as singletons. Treatment of the sample: about 20 received Ad26.COV2.S at low or high dose, single or two shots; roughly five received placebo; per-sample allocation not given. Samples were taken on day 63 after the first vaccine or placebo injection. Overall study findings and caveats: A substantial breadth of spike-specific CD8+ and CD4+ T cell responses after vaccination has been reported.

The sequencing here drew on peripheral blood, taken in a trial of Ad26.COV2.S vaccine versus placebo. The clonotype was recovered from a person aged 18-60 years who received the Ad26.COV2.S COVID-19 vaccine or a placebo. The chain combines TRBV19 with TRBJ2-5; D remains unclear. The chain's CDR3 is CASSIDIRQQETQYF. For the CDR3, the DNA is TGTGCCAGTAGTATAGATATCCGTCAGCAAGAGACCCAGTACTTC.